This entry lists 22 T cell receptor beta chains sequenced from one sample in a study of pediatric ulcerative colitis. Profiled with immunoSEQ multiplex PCR; TCRdb holds only in-frame clones, not every one. This sample has 55,000 to 75,000 clones, with less than 90% found just once. Sequencing was carried out using blood. The receptors were sampled from a boy aged 10-17 years with severe ulcerative colitis.

The rearrangement links TRBV6-1 to TRBJ2-1; weak D call: TRBD1 (6 bases). Trimming took off 6 bases at V and 3 bases at J, with 15 bases between the two ends. Germline loops: CDR1 MNHNS, CDR2 SASEGT. The CDR3 extends over 15 amino acids. For the CDR3, the DNA is TGTGCCAGCAGGCCACAGGGCGATCTCTACAATGAGCAGTTCTTC. This gives the protein CASRPQGDLYNEQFF.

CDR3 in amino acids: CASSLLGLQETQYF. Written as DNA, the CDR3 is TGTGCCAGCAGCTTATTGGGACTCCAAGAGACCCAGTACTTC. The rearrangement joins TRBV11-3 to TRBJ2-5; weak D call: TRBD2 (6 bases). Germline values: CDR1 SGHNT, CDR2 YENEEA. The CDR3 consists of 14 residues. Trimming stripped 2 bases from V and 1 base from J, with 8 bases between.

The rearrangement links TRBV13 to TRBJ2-7; no definite D call. CDR1 is PRHDT and CDR2 is FYEKMQ in the germline V gene (reference sequence). V lost 5 bases, J lost 5 bases, and 16 bases lay in between. The CDR3 totals 14 residues. For the CDR3, the DNA is TGTGCCAGCAGCCCCCCCCGGGCCCCGAACGAGCAGTACTTC. This sequence encodes CASSPPRAPNEQYF.

In its sample, this clone was seen a few times. The chain is built from TRBV6-5 and TRBJ2-5, with D unresolved. This CDR3 has 12 amino acids. Germline-derived CDR1 and CDR2 are MNHEY and SVGAGI. V gave up 0 bases and J gave up 5 bases, with 4 bases separating them. In nucleotides, the CDR3 is TGTGCCAGCAGTTACTCGGGGGAGACCCAGTACTTC. Its protein is CASSYSGETQYF.

V gene TRBV20-1 combines with J gene TRBJ1-2; D gene ambiguous. The CDR3 spans 11 residues. V was cut by 7 bases and J by 2 bases, with 8 bases left in between. Germline CDR1 and CDR2: DFQATT and SNEGSKA (reference sequence). CDR3 protein: CSVTENYGYTF. CDR3 in DNA: TGCAGTGTTACTGAGAACTATGGCTACACCTTC.

The count of this clone is one. The rearrangement joins TRBV7-9 to TRBJ2-4; 7 nucleotides align to TRBD1. Germline V gives CDR1 SEHNR, CDR2 FQNEAQ (reference sequence). The CDR3 consists of 16 residues. The ends lost 5 bases at V and 3 bases at J; junction bases unmatched: 10. CDR3 sequence (DNA): TGTGCCAGCAGCAGACAGGGCGCCCAAGGCAAAAACATTCAGTACTTC. Translating gives CASSRQGAQGKNIQYF.

The chain has TRBV27 and TRBJ2-7; 7 nucleotides align to TRBD2. V gave up 8 bases and J gave up 4 bases; unmatched junction bases: 8. Germline CDR1 and CDR2: MNHEY and SMNVEV (reference sequence). The CDR3 has 13 residues. CDR3 in DNA: TGTGCCAGCGGGGAGGGGCGGTGGTACGAGCAGTACTTC. It encodes CASGEGRWYEQYF.

The chain links TRBV6-5 to TRBJ2-5, with 7 bases lining up with TRBD2. This CDR3 comprises 15 residues. Germline lookup yields CDR1 MNHEY and CDR2 SVGAGI. J lost 2 bases, V lost 0 bases, and 3 bases had no gene match. The CDR3 DNA reads as TGTGCCAGCAGTTACTCGGGGGGGGTTCAAGAGACCCAGTACTTC. Translation gives CASSYSGGVQETQYF.

The CDR3 coding sequence is TGTGCCAGCAGTCCCTTTAGCGACCCCTACAATGAGCAGTTCTTC. This encodes CASSPFSDPYNEQFF. The chain carries TRBV27 and TRBJ2-1; possible D gene TRBD2, 5 bases. Trimming pared 5 bases from V and 2 bases from J, leaving 13 bases between. CDR3 length equals 15 residues. The germline gives CDR1 MNHEY, CDR2 SMNVEV (reference sequence).

As DNA, the CDR3 is TGTGCCAGCAGTGATTTGGGGGAGGAATCCTACAATGAGCAGTTCTTC. Protein sequence: CASSDLGEESYNEQFF. This chain links TRBV2 with TRBJ2-1, with D possibly being TRBD2 (6 bases). V lost 3 bases to trimming and J lost 1 base, with 13 bases between them. The CDR3 is made up of 16 amino acids. Germline CDR1 reads SNHLY; CDR2 reads FYNNEI.

This clone has just a few counts. The CDR3 DNA sequence: TGCGCCAGCTCTGTGTCTCAGAACTATGGCTACACCTTC. Translating it yields CASSVSQNYGYTF. The rearrangement links TRBV5-1 to TRBJ1-2; D not certain. The CDR3 runs to 13 residues. Germline values: CDR1 SGHRS, CDR2 YFSETQ. The V gene lost 7 bases and the J gene lost 2 bases, with 12 bases spanning the gap.

The chain recombines TRBV28 with TRBJ2-1; unclear D gene. The CDR3 covers 14 residues. Germline V gene data show CDR1 as MDHEN and CDR2 as SYDVKM. The V gene lost 7 bases and the J gene lost 7 bases, with 17 bases spanning the gap. DNA of the CDR3: TGTGCCAGCACCCTTCAGGCTCCCCTTAATGAGCAGTTCTTC. Its translation is CASTLQAPLNEQFF.

The CDR3 DNA follows: TGTGCCAGTAATCGGGGGACGAACACAGATACGCAGTATTTT. This codes for CASNRGTNTDTQYF. This sequence joins TRBV19 and TRBJ2-3; D may be TRBD2 (6 bases). Trimming shortened V by 7 bases and J by 2 bases, and 13 bases separated the two germline ends. The V gene's germline CDR1 is LNHDA and CDR2 SQIVND (reference sequence). The CDR3 length is 14 residues.

The V and J genes are TRBV6-5 and TRBJ1-1, with a possible D match to TRBD1 (5 bases). The germline gives CDR1 MNHEY, CDR2 SVGAGI. This CDR3 contains 11 residues. V was cut by 8 bases and J by 8 bases, with 12 bases left in between. The CDR3: CASSAGGEAFF. In nucleotides, the CDR3 is TGTGCCAGCTCGGCCGGGGGAGAAGCTTTCTTT.

The chain carries TRBV30 and TRBJ2-1; D unresolved. The CDR3 is 12 residues long. Germline CDR1 and CDR2: GTSNPN and SVGIG (reference sequence). CDR3 sequence (DNA): TGTTCTGTGGCTTACTCCTACAATGAGCAGTTCTTC. This sequence encodes CSVAYSYNEQFF.

The gene calls are TRBV19 and TRBJ2-7; 8 bases are a match to TRBD1. CDR1 is LNHDA, CDR2 SQIVND, per germline (reference sequence). The J segment lost 4 bases and the V segment lost 4 bases, leaving 6 bases of the junction unmatched. The CDR3 runs to 14 residues. CDR3 amino acids: CASSSRTGQYEQYF. The CDR3 DNA follows: TGTGCCAGTAGTAGTCGGACAGGGCAGTACGAGCAGTACTTC.

This clone came up a few times. This chain uses TRBV6-6 with TRBJ1-5, with TRBD1 matching 9 bases. Germline V gene sequence: CDR1 MNHNY, CDR2 SVGAGI (reference sequence). This CDR3 has 16 residues. Trimming at V came to 5 bases and at J to 3 bases, leaving 8 bases not matched to a gene. CDR3 sequence (DNA): TGTGCCAGCAGTCACGGCGACAGGGGGAACAATCAGCCCCAGCATTTT. Its translation is CASSHGDRGNNQPQHF.

This clone has just a few counts. The chain has TRBV25-1 and TRBJ1-1; D possibly corresponds to TRBD1 (6 bases). The CDR3 covers 14 residues. The germline V and J ends were trimmed by 3 bases and 4 bases, with 12 bases remaining between them. The V gene's germline CDR1 is MGHDK and CDR2 SYGVNS. This chain's CDR3 is CASSDRGCCTEAFF. The CDR3 DNA reads TGTGCCAGCAGTGACAGGGGCTGTTGCACTGAAGCTTTCTTT. Looking up the rest from reference TRBV25-1 and TRBJ1-1 gives the full variable domain: EADIYQTPRYLVIGTGKKITLECSQTMGHDKMYWYQQDPGMELHLIHYSYGVNSTEKGDLSSESTVSRIRTEHFPLTLESARPSHTSQYLCASSDRGCCTEAFFGQGTRLTVV.

This clone has a single count. The V and J genes are TRBV9 and TRBJ2-1; 11 bases are shared with TRBD2. Germline V CDR1 and CDR2: SGDLS, YYNGEE. The V segment lost 2 bases and the J segment 4 bases; nucleotides outside the gene matches: 2. This CDR3 is 15 amino acids long. The CDR3 region is CASSVRLAGYNEQFF. CDR3 DNA: TGTGCCAGCAGCGTCCGACTAGCGGGGTACAATGAGCAGTTCTTC.

The chain carries TRBV7-3 and TRBJ2-1, with D unresolved. V lost 1 base and J 6 bases, leaving 10 bases between the germline ends. CDR3 length equals 14 residues. CDR1 is SGHTA, CDR2 FQGTGA, per germline. The CDR3 nucleotides read TGTGCCAGCAGCTTAAATCTAGGCAGCAATGAGCAGTTCTTC. Its translation: CASSLNLGSNEQFF.

This clone was recorded a few times. The rearrangement joins TRBV10-2 to TRBJ1-2; 7 nucleotides line up with TRBD1. V shed 5 bases and J 3 bases; nucleotides not matched to a gene: 3. Per germline, CDR1 WSHSY and CDR2 SAAADI. The CDR3 extends over 13 amino acids. The chain's CDR3 is CASSLTGDYGYTF. Here the CDR3 DNA reads TGCGCCAGCAGTTTAACAGGGGACTATGGCTACACCTTC.

The CDR3 DNA is TGCGCCAGCAGCTTATACCTCGGCGGGGAGCTGTTTTTT. Residues: CASSLYLGGELFF. The chain couples TRBV5-1 to TRBJ2-2; D unclear. Germline CDR1 and CDR2: SGHRS and YFSETQ. The CDR3 covers 13 residues. With 2 bases removed from V and 7 bases from J, the gap between germline ends came to 9 bases.